These T cell receptor beta chains were read from a single sample in a study of T cell responses to AZD1222 COVID-19 vaccine. Only in-frame clones appear in the TCRdb table, and some are missing; sequencing was by immunoSEQ multiplex PCR. The sample contains around 130,000 clones, approximately 90% of which appear only once. The sequencing here drew on peripheral blood, taken 28 days after the second AZD1222 dose. Every receptor here comes from an adult who received the AZD1222 COVID-19 vaccine. Both conserved end residues are part of each CDR3. Each record gives: clone size, V gene, D gene, J gene, CDR3 DNA, CDR3 protein. A D gene is named only where the DNA matches it firmly. Clone size is not always given. Where it is, it says once, few, many or a class for expanded clones.

size: few; V: TRBV9; D: -; J: TRBJ2-5; DNA: TGTGCCAGCAGCGAGAACCCAGGGGAGACCCAGTACTTC; CDR3: CASSENPGETQYF
size: -; V: TRBV18; D: -; J: TRBJ2-5; DNA: TGTGCCAGCTCACCTCTTACCGCAGGGGCCCAGTACTTC; CDR3: CASSPLTAGAQYF
size: -; V: TRBV6-6; D: TRBD1; J: TRBJ1-5; DNA: TGTGCCAGCAGACCCCAGGGGGCGTCAAGCAATCAGCCCCAGCATTTT; CDR3: CASRPQGASSNQPQHF
size: -; V: TRBV11-2; D: -; J: TRBJ1-6; DNA: TGTGCCAGCAGCCCTGGCACGGCTAATTCACCCCTCCACTTT; CDR3: CASSPGTANSPLHF
size: once; V: TRBV10-2; D: -; J: TRBJ2-2; DNA: TGCGCCAGCAGTGAGTCGAATGTTCCCGGGGAGCTGTTTTTT; CDR3: CASSESNVPGELFF
size: -; V: TRBV7-9; D: -; J: TRBJ2-2; DNA: TGTGCCAGCGGGGCAGGGAGCACCGGGGAGCTGTTTTTT; CDR3: CASGAGSTGELFF
size: few; V: TRBV6-6; D: -; J: TRBJ1-5; DNA: TGTGCCAGCGTCTCTAGCAATCAGCCCCAGCATTTT; CDR3: CASVSSNQPQHF
size: -; V: TRBV19; D: -; J: TRBJ1-2; DNA: TGTGCCAGTAGTATGGTGAGGGATGGAGGCTACACCTTC; CDR3: CASSMVRDGGYTF
size: once; V: TRBV19; D: TRBD2; J: TRBJ2-1; DNA: TGTGCCAGTAGTATATCGGCTAGCGGTTACAATGAGCAGTTCTTC; CDR3: CASSISASGYNEQFF
size: -; V: TRBV13; D: -; J: TRBJ2-4; DNA: TGTGCCAGCAGCTTAGGCCGACAGTCAATTCAGTACTTC; CDR3: CASSLGRQSIQYF
size: -; V: TRBV7-2; D: -; J: TRBJ1-1; DNA: TGTGCCAGCAGCTTAGTTTTAGGACCACAAGCTTTCTTT; CDR3: CASSLVLGPQAFF
size: -; V: TRBV10-3; D: -; J: TRBJ1-6; DNA: TGTGCCGTCGCCGGGCAGAATTCACCCCTCCACTTT; CDR3: CAVAGQNSPLHF
size: -; V: TRBV3-1/TRBV3-2; D: -; J: TRBJ1-1; DNA: TGTGCCAGCAGCCAAGAAGCAGTAAGTACTGAAGCTTTCTTT; CDR3: CASSQEAVSTEAFF
size: few; V: TRBV11-3; D: -; J: TRBJ1-1; DNA: TGTGCCAGCAGCTTTGGGGACACTGAAGCTTTCTTT; CDR3: CASSFGDTEAFF
size: -; V: TRBV19; D: -; J: TRBJ1-5; DNA: TGTGCCAGTAGTATAGTAGGACCTAAGCCCGCTCCAGGCAATCAGCCCCAGCATTTT; CDR3: CASSIVGPKPAPGNQPQHF
size: -; V: TRBV6-5; D: -; J: TRBJ1-1; DNA: TGTGCCAGCAGTCCAGGGGCGAACACTGAAGCTTTCTTT; CDR3: CASSPGANTEAFF
size: -; V: TRBV5-1; D: -; J: TRBJ1-1; DNA: TGCGCCAGCAGCTTGATTGGGGTGGGGGGTTTTACTGAAGCTTTCTTT; CDR3: CASSLIGVGGFTEAFF
size: -; V: TRBV7-2; D: TRBD1; J: TRBJ1-2; DNA: TGTGCCAGCAGCCAGGGACAGGGGGCTTGGTATGGCTACACCTTC; CDR3: CASSQGQGAWYGYTF
size: -; V: TRBV6-2/TRBV6-3; D: -; J: TRBJ1-2; DNA: TGTGCCAGCAGCCAGGAACACTATGGCTACACCTTC; CDR3: CASSQEHYGYTF
size: -; V: TRBV5-1; D: -; J: TRBJ1-6; DNA: TGCGCCAGCAGCTCCGGACAGAATTCACCCCTCCACTTT; CDR3: CASSSGQNSPLHF
size: -; V: TRBV9; D: -; J: TRBJ1-1; DNA: TGTGCCAGCAGCAAGCGCGGCGGGGCCGGGACTGAAGCTTTCTTT; CDR3: CASSKRGGAGTEAFF
size: -; V: TRBV19; D: -; J: TRBJ2-7; DNA: TGTGCCAGTAGTATTAACGGGCCGACCTACGAGCAGTACTTC; CDR3: CASSINGPTYEQYF
size: -; V: TRBV2; D: TRBD2; J: TRBJ2-2; DNA: TGTGCCAGCAGTGAAGTTCCAGCGGGATACACCGGGGAGCTGTTTTTT; CDR3: CASSEVPAGYTGELFF
size: -; V: TRBV6-1; D: TRBD2; J: TRBJ2-1; DNA: TGTGCCAGCAGTGAAGCCGGGACTAGCGGGGGCAATGAGCAGTTCTTC; CDR3: CASSEAGTSGGNEQFF
size: -; V: TRBV7-9; D: -; J: TRBJ1-2; DNA: TGTGCCAGCAGCTCATGGGGTACTAACTATGGCTACACCTTC; CDR3: CASSSWGTNYGYTF
size: -; V: TRBV24-1; D: -; J: TRBJ2-5; DNA: TGTGCCACCAGTGTAGGGCCTATGACCCAGTACTTC; CDR3: CATSVGPMTQYF
size: -; V: TRBV11-2; D: -; J: TRBJ2-1; DNA: TGTGCCAGCAGCTTAGGCGGCAGCTCCTACAATGAGCAGTTCTTC; CDR3: CASSLGGSSYNEQFF
size: -; V: TRBV27; D: TRBD2; J: TRBJ2-3; DNA: TGTGCCAGCAGTTTACAGCGGGGGCGGTGGGATACGCAGTATTTT; CDR3: CASSLQRGRWDTQYF
size: -; V: TRBV6-5; D: -; J: TRBJ2-1; DNA: TGTGCCAGCAGCCAGGTTCAGAGCCCCTACAATGAGCAGTTCTTC; CDR3: CASSQVQSPYNEQFF
size: -; V: TRBV5-1; D: -; J: TRBJ1-1; DNA: TGCGCCAGCAGCTTGATTGCGGCACCCTTAGGGACTGAAGCTTTCTTT; CDR3: CASSLIAAPLGTEAFF
size: -; V: TRBV18; D: -; J: TRBJ1-1; DNA: TGTGCCAGCTCACCTAGCAGGGCAGGCACTGAAGCTTTCTTT; CDR3: CASSPSRAGTEAFF
size: -; V: TRBV11-3; D: TRBD1; J: TRBJ2-1; DNA: TGTGCCAGCAGCTTAGAAGGGACAGGGGTCAATGAGCAGTTCTTC; CDR3: CASSLEGTGVNEQFF
size: -; V: TRBV5-8; D: -; J: TRBJ2-2; DNA: TGTGCCAGCAGCCCCGATGGTGGGGAAGCGAACACCGGGGAGCTGTTTTTT; CDR3: CASSPDGGEANTGELFF
size: -; V: TRBV4-1; D: TRBD2; J: TRBJ2-5; DNA: TGCGCCAGCAGTCTTACGGGAGGGGGTTTCGGAGAGACCCAGTACTTC; CDR3: CASSLTGGGFGETQYF
size: -; V: TRBV10-3; D: TRBD2; J: TRBJ2-1; DNA: TGTGCCATCGAAGGCGGGGGGAATGAGCAGTTCTTC; CDR3: CAIEGGGNEQFF
size: -; V: TRBV27; D: -; J: TRBJ2-2; DNA: TGTGCCAGCAGTTTATTGGGAACACTCGGTATCAGGGAGCTGTTTTTT; CDR3: CASSLLGTLGIRELFF
size: once; V: TRBV7-2; D: -; J: TRBJ2-3; DNA: TGTGCCAGCAGCTTATCGGGGTTATCCACAGATACGCAGTATTTT; CDR3: CASSLSGLSTDTQYF
size: -; V: TRBV3-1/TRBV3-2; D: -; J: TRBJ1-1; DNA: TGTGCCAGCAGCCAAGGGTGGGGTAACACTGAAGCTTTCTTT; CDR3: CASSQGWGNTEAFF
size: -; V: TRBV7-8; D: -; J: TRBJ1-4; DNA: TGTGCCAGCAGCGTAACAGGGTCAACTAATGAAAAACTGTTTTTT; CDR3: CASSVTGSTNEKLFF
size: few; V: TRBV2; D: -; J: TRBJ2-6; DNA: TGTGCCAGCAGCCAGGACTTCGGATCTGGGGCCAACGTCCTGACTTTC; CDR3: CASSQDFGSGANVLTF
size: -; V: TRBV23-1; D: -; J: TRBJ2-3; DNA: TGCGCCAGCAGTCGGAGTAGCACAGATACGCAGTATTTT; CDR3: CASSRSSTDTQYF
size: -; V: TRBV4-3; D: -; J: TRBJ1-6; DNA: TGCGCCAGCAGCCAAGAATCCCAGATAGATTCACCCCTCCACTTT; CDR3: CASSQESQIDSPLHF